These 4 T cell receptor beta chains originate from one sample sequenced in a study of cytomegalovirus exposure and HLA in healthy donors. Use of 60 Vbeta and 13 Jbeta primers characterized the PCR. Clones were read by immunoSEQ multiplex PCR, and TCRdb kept only the in-frame ones, dropping some. The repertoire consists of over 100,000 clones, with just under 90% occurring once and the leading ten covering 4% to 6.5%. Specimen: PBMCs. The receptors here all came from a woman in her twenties or thirties in good health and CMV-seronegative.

The chain has TRBV9 and TRBJ2-5; 7 positions agree with TRBD2. Germline CDR1 and CDR2: SGDLS and YYNGEE. V lost 5 bases to trimming and J lost 1 base; unmatched junction nucleotides: 5. This CDR3 has 14 amino acids. CDR3 DNA sequence: TGTGCCAGCAGTCTTGGACTAGTCCAAGAGACCCAGTACTTC. Translating it yields CASSLGLVQETQYF.

This clone was observed a single time. The gene calls are TRBV29-1 and TRBJ1-3; the D is unclear. Between the trimmed V and J ends, which lost 6 bases and 0 bases, there was a span of 12 bases. Germline V gene data show CDR1 as SQVTM and CDR2 as ANQGSEA. The CDR3 is made up of 14 amino acids. The CDR3 protein is CSVAQLASGNTIYF. The CDR3 DNA reads as TGCAGCGTGGCACAGCTAGCCTCTGGAAACACCATATATTTT.

The V and J genes are TRBV6-6 and TRBJ2-1; a possible D gene is TRBD1 (6 bases). Germline values: CDR1 MNHNY, CDR2 SVGAGI (reference sequence). This CDR3 spans 16 amino acids. V was trimmed by 6 bases and J by 5 bases, leaving 20 bases between them. The CDR3 reads CASSNTGFEGHNEQFF. The CDR3 nucleotides are TGTGCCAGCAGCAATACAGGGTTCGAGGGCCACAATGAGCAGTTCTTC.

The rearrangement joins TRBV6-1 to TRBJ2-2; a possible D gene is TRBD1 (6 bases). The CDR3 covers 13 residues. V was clipped by 6 bases and J by 2 bases, with 7 bases between them. CDR1 and CDR2 from the germline V gene are MNHNS and SASEGT. CDR3 sequence (DNA): TGTGCCAGCAGGACAGGAAACACCGGGGAGCTGTTTTTT. This sequence encodes CASRTGNTGELFF.